This T cell receptor (beta chain) was profiled in a study of tissue T cells after allogeneic stem cell transplantation. Overall study results and limits: Motif-based clustering found tissue-specific repertoire signatures shared across patients, though few clones were shared.

Points on this clone: Its antigen remains unidentified. Gene names and germline refer to mouse.

Repertoires were generated with immunoSEQ multiplex PCR, while TCRdb's copy carries only in-frame clones and drops some. Among approximately 4,500 clones listed, about 41% were seen once. Documented time point: mouse harvest day 14 after allogeneic transplant. The graft held 10^6 splenic CD5+ T cells and 10^7 T-cell-depleted bone marrow cells. Material: gut tissue. The receptor comes from a female BALB/c mouse given C57BL/6 T cells with graft-versus-host disease after an allogeneic hematopoietic cell transplant.

The sequenced part of the CDR3 DNA is TGTGCCAGCAGTCCCCGCAGAAGTCAAAACACCTTGTAC. Translation gives CASSPRRSQNTLY. The entire CDR3 is CASSPRRSQNTLYF. The V call is TRBV26, the J call TRBJ2-4; no reliable D call. The CDR3 goes on 1 residue after the read ends, and that part is filled in from the germline J gene. The CDR3 spans 14 residues. Germline V gives CDR1 KGHPV, CDR2 FQNQEV (reference sequence). Trimming removed 4 bases from V and 0 bases from J, with 8 bases in between. Looking up the rest from reference TRBV26 and TRBJ2-4 gives the full variable domain: NSKVIQTPRYLVKGQGQKAKMRCIPEKGHPVVFWYQQNKNNEFKFLINFQNQEVLQQIDMTEKRFSAECPSNSPCSLEIQSSEAGDSALYLCASSPRRSQNTLYFGAGTRLSVL.